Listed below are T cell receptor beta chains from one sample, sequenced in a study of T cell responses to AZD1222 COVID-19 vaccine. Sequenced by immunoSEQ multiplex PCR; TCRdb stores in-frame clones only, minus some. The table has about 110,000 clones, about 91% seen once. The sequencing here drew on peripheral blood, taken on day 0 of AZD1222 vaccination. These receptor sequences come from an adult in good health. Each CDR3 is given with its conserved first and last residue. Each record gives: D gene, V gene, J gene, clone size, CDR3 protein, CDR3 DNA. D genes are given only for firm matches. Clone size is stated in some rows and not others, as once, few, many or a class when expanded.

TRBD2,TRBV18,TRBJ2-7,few,CASSPGTSGYEQYF,TGTGCCAGCTCACCCGGGACTAGCGGCTACGAGCAGTACTTC
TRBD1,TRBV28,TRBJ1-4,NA,CASSTRGDRQNEKLFF,TGTGCCAGCAGCACCAGGGGGGACAGACAAAATGAAAAACTGTTTTTT
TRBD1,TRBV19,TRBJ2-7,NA,CASSARGQGAYEQYF,TGTGCCAGTAGTGCCCGCGGACAGGGAGCCTACGAGCAGTACTTC
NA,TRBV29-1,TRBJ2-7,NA,CSVGTSLVPYEQYF,TGCAGCGTTGGGACCTCACTCGTTCCCTACGAGCAGTACTTC
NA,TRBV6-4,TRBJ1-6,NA,CASSELGILESPLHF,TGTGCCAGCAGTGAATTGGGGATTTTGGAATCACCCCTCCACTTT
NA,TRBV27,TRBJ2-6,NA,CASSGAGANVLTF,TGTGCCAGCAGCGGGGCTGGGGCCAACGTCCTGACTTTC
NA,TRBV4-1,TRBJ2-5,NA,CASSRGWGTQETQYF,TGCGCCAGCAGCCGTGGGTGGGGTACACAAGAGACCCAGTACTTC
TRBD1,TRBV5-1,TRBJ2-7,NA,CASSQGQGPYEQYF,TGCGCCAGCAGCCAGGGACAGGGACCCTACGAGCAGTACTTC
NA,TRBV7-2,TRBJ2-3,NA,CASSRWTQGDTQYF,TGTGCCAGCAGTAGGTGGACCCAAGGGGATACGCAGTATTTT
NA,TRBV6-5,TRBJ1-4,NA,CASSHGRLGGEKLFF,TGTGCCAGCAGTCACGGACGCCTTGGGGGAGAAAAACTGTTTTTT
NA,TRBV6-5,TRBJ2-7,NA,CASSYSAAGAYEQYF,TGTGCCAGCAGTTACTCGGCCGCTGGGGCCTACGAGCAGTACTTC
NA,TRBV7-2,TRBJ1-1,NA,CASSSGSRATTEAFF,TGTGCCAGCAGCAGTGGATCCAGGGCGACCACTGAAGCTTTCTTT
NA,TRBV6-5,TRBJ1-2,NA,CASSYGTDYGYTF,TGTGCCAGCAGTTACGGTACAGACTATGGCTACACCTTC
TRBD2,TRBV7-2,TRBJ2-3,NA,CASTPNSGGAGDTQYF,TGTGCCAGCACCCCTAACAGCGGGGGGGCCGGAGATACGCAGTATTTT
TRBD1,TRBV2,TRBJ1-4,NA,CASSELGGAGEKLFF,TGTGCCAGCAGTGAATTAGGGGGCGCGGGTGAAAAACTGTTTTTT
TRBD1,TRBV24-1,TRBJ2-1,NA,CATSDAGQAYNEQFF,TGTGCCACCAGTGATGCGGGACAGGCGTACAATGAGCAGTTCTTC
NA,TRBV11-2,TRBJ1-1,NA,CASSLGTAQAFF,TGTGCCAGCAGCTTAGGGACAGCGCAAGCTTTCTTT
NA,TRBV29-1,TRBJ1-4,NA,CSGGSRVGEKLFF,TGCAGCGGAGGGTCCAGGGTCGGTGAAAAACTGTTTTTT
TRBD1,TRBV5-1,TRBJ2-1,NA,CASSSQGAGYNEQFF,TGCGCCAGCAGCTCACAGGGGGCTGGTTACAATGAGCAGTTCTTC
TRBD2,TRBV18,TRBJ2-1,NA,CASSPPAGRSYNEQFF,TGTGCCAGCTCACCTCCAGCGGGGAGGTCCTACAATGAGCAGTTCTTC
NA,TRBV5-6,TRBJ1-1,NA,CASSSGGFTEAFF,TGTGCCAGCAGTTCCGGGGGTTTCACTGAAGCTTTCTTT
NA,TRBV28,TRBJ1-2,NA,CASSPSGGLIYGYTF,TGTGCCAGCAGCCCCTCCGGGGGCTTAATCTATGGCTACACCTTC
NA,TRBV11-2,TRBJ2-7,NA,CASSLGTGRNRLEQYF,TGTGCCAGCAGCTTAGGGACGGGACGGAATCGTCTCGAGCAGTACTTC
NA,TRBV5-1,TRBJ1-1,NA,CASSLGLENTEAFF,TGCGCCAGCAGCTTGGGCCTAGAGAACACTGAAGCTTTCTTT
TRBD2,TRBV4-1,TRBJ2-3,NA,CASSQASGGNTDTQYF,TGCGCCAGCAGCCAAGCGAGCGGGGGGAACACAGATACGCAGTATTTT
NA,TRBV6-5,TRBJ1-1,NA,CASSQPRGATEAFF,TGTGCCAGCAGCCAGCCCAGGGGAGCCACTGAAGCTTTCTTT
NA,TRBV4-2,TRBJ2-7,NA,CASSQDWASPEQYF,TGTGCCAGCAGCCAAGATTGGGCTAGCCCCGAGCAGTACTTC
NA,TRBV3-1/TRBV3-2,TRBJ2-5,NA,CASTQPGTSQETQYF,TGTGCCAGCACCCAGCCGGGAACAAGTCAAGAGACCCAGTACTTC
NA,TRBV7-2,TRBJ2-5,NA,CASSFQLGETQYF,TGTGCCAGCAGCTTTCAACTAGGGGAGACCCAGTACTTC
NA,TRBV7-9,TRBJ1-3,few,CASRPEGGRSGNTIYF,TGTGCCAGCAGACCCGAGGGGGGGCGTTCTGGAAACACCATATATTTT
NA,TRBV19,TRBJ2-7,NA,CASSPPINEQYF,TGTGCCAGTAGTCCCCCCATAAACGAGCAGTACTTC
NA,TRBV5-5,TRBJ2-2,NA,CASSLSGSNTGELFF,TGTGCCAGCAGCTTGTCGGGATCGAACACCGGGGAGCTGTTTTTT
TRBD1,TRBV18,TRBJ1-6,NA,CASSLGQENSPLHF,TGTGCCAGCTCACTCGGACAGGAAAATTCACCCCTCCACTTT
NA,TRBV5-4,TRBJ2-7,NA,CASSPTFSVSSYEQYF,TGTGCCAGCAGCCCGACCTTCAGCGTGTCGTCCTACGAGCAGTACTTC
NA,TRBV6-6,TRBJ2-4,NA,CASMQGVSGYIQYF,TGTGCCAGCATGCAAGGAGTGAGTGGGTACATTCAGTACTTC
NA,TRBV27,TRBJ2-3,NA,CASRRGLRGIDTQYF,TGTGCCAGCAGGAGGGGCCTTCGGGGGATAGATACGCAGTATTTT
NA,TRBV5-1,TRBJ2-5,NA,CASSPRGQETQYF,TGCGCCAGCAGCCCCCGGGGGCAAGAGACCCAGTACTTC